This TCR beta chain was identified during a study of beta chain features in type 1 diabetes. About the research overall: Examination covered under 110 million sorted cells spanning all samples. The study's findings and limits: Type 1 diabetes patients showed a moderate but significant shortening of TCRB CDR3s in all four CD4+ subsets. For patients, the naive, central memory and Treg TCRB repertoires appeared more alike than for healthy donors.

Since all of the isolated RNA was reverse transcribed, expressed TCRB transcripts were what got sequenced. The table came from immunoSEQ multiplex PCR; TCRdb's copy has only in-frame clones and leaves some out. This table holds under 850,000 clones, 13% found once. After removal of 5 bases from V and 2 bases from J, the junction contained 6 bases not matched to a gene. The V gene's germline CDR1 is MNHEY and CDR2 SVGAGI. The CDR3 contains 15 residues. This clone was observed a few times. Its antigen remains unidentified. This TCR came from a young man with type 1 diabetes. Sequencing was done on a sample of naive CD4+ T cells from blood. The chain employs TRBV6-5 and TRBJ1-5, with TRBD1 identical over 7 bases. The CDR3, as DNA: TGTGCCAGCAGTGCGGGAGGGGGCCGCAATCAGCCCCAGCATTTT. It codes for CASSAGGGRNQPQHF.